Below, 19 T cell receptor beta chains from the same sample are listed, as sequenced in a study of T cell responses to AZD1222 COVID-19 vaccine. The protocol was immunoSEQ multiplex PCR, while the TCRdb copy is restricted to in-frame clones and leaves out a portion. Of more than 85,000 clones listed, over 75% are singletons. The sample consisted of peripheral blood, taken on day 0 of AZD1222 vaccination. The receptors shown here come from an adult in good health.

The CDR3 DNA reads as TGCGCCAGCAGTGAGATTTGGCCCACAGATACGCAGTATTTT. Amino acids: CASSEIWPTDTQYF. The chain couples TRBV10-2 to TRBJ2-3, with D hard to call. Germline CDR1 is WSHSY and CDR2 is SAAADI. This CDR3 has 14 residues. Trimming stripped 2 bases from V and 2 bases from J, with 8 bases between.

The rearrangement links TRBV5-8 to TRBJ2-1; 10 nucleotides match TRBD1. In germline, CDR1 is SGHTS, CDR2 YDEGEE. With 0 bases clipped from V and 8 bases from J, the junction kept 5 bases outside the gene matches. The length of the CDR3 is 15 residues. In DNA, the CDR3 is TGTGCCAGCAGCTTGGTTGGACAGGGGGGGGATGAGCAGTTCTTC. It encodes CASSLVGQGGDEQFF.

The gene calls are TRBV6-6 and TRBJ1-5; D is perhaps TRBD1 (5 bases). V lost 5 bases and J lost 0, with 8 bases in between. Germline assignment: CDR1 MNHNY and CDR2 SVGAGI (reference sequence). The CDR3 length is 14 residues. Here the CDR3 DNA reads TGTGCCAGCAGTGAGGGGTATAGCAATCAGCCCCAGCATTTT. Its protein is CASSEGYSNQPQHF.

This chain uses TRBV9 with TRBJ2-7, with D uncertain. Germline CDR1 SGDLS, CDR2 YYNGEE. The V end was cut by 2 bases, the J end by 2 bases, with 11 bases between. This CDR3 spans 14 amino acids. CDR3 protein: CASSVTPNPYEQYF. The CDR3 coding sequence is TGTGCCAGCAGCGTGACACCTAACCCCTACGAGCAGTACTTC.

The V and J genes are TRBV28 and TRBJ2-7, with TRBD2 identical over 13 bases. V lost 10 bases to trimming and J lost 3 bases; unmatched junction nucleotides: 6. Germline V gene data show CDR1 as MDHEN and CDR2 as SYDVKM. CDR3 length equals 14 residues. The CDR3 nucleotides are TGTGCCACTGGGGGACTAGCGGGACTCTACGAGCAGTACTTC. This codes for CATGGLAGLYEQYF.

This clone appeared a few times. The chain couples TRBV18 to TRBJ2-7, with D unclear. Germline values: CDR1 KGHSH, CDR2 LQKENI. There are 13 residues in the CDR3. Trimming stripped 3 bases from V and 6 bases from J, with 12 bases between. The CDR3 reads CASSPVQSGEQYF. The CDR3 nucleotides are TGTGCCAGCTCACCGGTCCAATCCGGCGAGCAGTACTTC. Drawing the rest from reference TRBV18 and TRBJ2-7, the complete variable domain is NAGVMQNPRHLVRRRGQEARLRCSPMKGHSHVYWYRQLPEEGLKFMVYLQKENIIDESGMPKERFSAEFPKEGPSILRIQQVVRGDSAAYFCASSPVQSGEQYFGPGTRLTVT.

J is TRBJ2-3 and V is TRBV11-2; D may be TRBD1 or TRBD2 (5 bases each). V lost 5 bases and J 4 bases, leaving 13 bases between the germline ends. The CDR3 length is 14 residues. Germline V CDR1 and CDR2: SGHAT, FQNNGV. The CDR3 coding sequence is TGTGCCAGCAGCCTTAGGACGGGACCAGATACGCAGTATTTT. As protein: CASSLRTGPDTQYF.

This clone was found once. The chain recombines TRBV5-6 with TRBJ1-5; TRBD1 agrees at 9 bases. The CDR3 consists of 15 residues. With V trimmed by 4 bases and J by 3 bases, 5 bases remained unmatched. Per the germline V gene, CDR1 is SGHDT and CDR2 is YYEEEE. CDR3 sequence reads: CASSLRTGVNQPQHF. In DNA form, the CDR3 reads TGTGCCAGCAGCCTCCGGACAGGGGTCAATCAGCCCCAGCATTTT.

The chain employs TRBV7-9 and TRBJ1-2; 9 bases map to TRBD1. CDR3 size: 16 residues. Trimming cost V 2 bases and J 6 bases; bases outside gene matches: 10. Germline V gene lookup returns CDR1 SEHNR and CDR2 FQNEAQ (reference sequence). The CDR3 protein is CASSLSGDRVLNGYTF. The CDR3 DNA is TGTGCCAGCAGCTTATCGGGGGACAGGGTGTTAAATGGCTACACCTTC.

The chain employs TRBV5-1 and TRBJ1-1; maybe TRBD1 (5 bases). The germline V and J ends were trimmed by 1 base and 8 bases, with 12 bases remaining between them. This CDR3 is 13 amino acids long. Per germline, CDR1 SGHRS and CDR2 YFSETQ. CDR3 amino acids: CASSLIIRTEAFF. CDR3 nucleotide sequence: TGCGCCAGCAGCTTGATTATAAGGACAGAAGCTTTCTTT.

The rearrangement links TRBV13 to TRBJ2-3, with D perhaps matching TRBD1 (5 bases). Germline CDR1 and CDR2: PRHDT and FYEKMQ (reference sequence). The CDR3 is 12 residues long. Trimming took off 5 bases at V and 7 bases at J, with 10 bases between the two ends. The CDR3 region has the DNA TGTGCCAGCAGCGGGGCAGCCTATACGCAGTATTTT. As protein: CASSGAAYTQYF.

This sequence joins TRBV28 and TRBJ1-2; D unresolved. Germline V gene data show CDR1 as MDHEN and CDR2 as SYDVKM. The CDR3 loop spans 17 amino acids. Between the trimmed V and J ends, which lost 7 bases and 6 bases, there was a span of 27 bases. The CDR3 is CASIPWAGMAVGHGYTF. The CDR3 region has the DNA TGTGCCAGCATCCCCTGGGCAGGCATGGCGGTTGGCCATGGCTACACCTTC.

The chain links TRBV11-2 to TRBJ2-5; D gene ambiguous. Deletions cut 5 bases from V and 1 base from J, with 8 bases between. Germline V lookup: CDR1 SGHAT, CDR2 FQNNGV. This CDR3 contains 13 residues. CDR3 amino acids: CASSPFLQETQYF. The CDR3 bases are TGTGCCAGCAGCCCTTTCCTCCAAGAGACCCAGTACTTC. Based on the CDR3 plus reference TRBV11-2 and TRBJ2-5, the full variable domain is EAGVAQSPRYKIIEKRQSVAFWCNPISGHATLYWYQQILGQGPKLLIQFQNNGVVDDSQLPKDRFSAERLKGVDSTLKIQPAKLEDSAVYLCASSPFLQETQYFGPGTRLLVL.

This clone was recorded a few times. This rearrangement joins TRBV7-6 to TRBJ1-3; no firm D call. With 0 bases removed from V and 1 base from J, the gap between germline ends came to 13 bases. The CDR3 covers 17 residues. Germline CDR1 reads SGHVS; CDR2 reads FNYEAQ. Here the CDR3 reads CASSLARGDLSGNTIYF. CDR3 coding DNA: TGTGCCAGCAGCTTAGCGCGTGGGGATTTATCTGGAAACACCATATATTTT.

The count of this clone is one. The J gene is TRBJ1-5, the V gene TRBV18; D gene unclear. The CDR3 has 13 residues. Per the germline V gene, CDR1 is KGHSH and CDR2 is LQKENI. The V and J ends lost 3 bases and 4 bases respectively, with 7 bases between them. The CDR3: CASSPQENQPQHF. The CDR3 region has the DNA TGTGCCAGCTCACCGCAGGAGAATCAGCCCCAGCATTTT.

The chain is built from TRBV7-3 and TRBJ1-3; D not resolved. The germline V and J ends were trimmed by 5 bases and 0 bases, with 11 bases remaining between them. The germline V gene has CDR1 SGHTA and CDR2 FQGTGA. CDR3 length: 15 residues. The DNA of the CDR3 is TGTGCCAGCAGCGGAGACGGATCCTCTGGAAACACCATATATTTT. The encoded protein is CASSGDGSSGNTIYF.

The rearrangement links TRBV6-2 or TRBV6-3 to TRBJ1-1; D is possibly TRBD1 (5 bases). Germline V gene sequence: CDR1 MNHEY, CDR2 SVGEGT. V lost 4 bases and J lost 7, with 22 bases in between. CDR3 length: 16 residues. The chain's CDR3 is CASSSPTGLYGLEAFF. CDR3 bases: TGTGCCAGCAGTTCCCCTACGGGACTGTACGGACTTGAAGCTTTCTTT.

This clone has more than one count but fewer than ten. The J gene is TRBJ1-6, the V gene TRBV30; the D is unclear. The germline CDR1 and CDR2 sequences are GTSNPN and SVGIG (reference sequence). The CDR3 consists of 12 residues. Trimming left V 4 bases short and J 14 bases short, with 15 bases between. CDR3 bases: TGTGCCTGGAAAGCAGCACCTGAGGCCCTCCACTTT. It is translated as CAWKAAPEALHF.

In its sample, this clone was seen once. The V call is TRBV28, the J call TRBJ2-3; TRBD1 aligns across 7 bases. This CDR3 region has 13 residues. Trimming at V came to 10 bases and at J to 6 bases, leaving 10 bases not matched to a gene. CDR1 and CDR2 from the germline V gene are MDHEN and SYDVKM. The CDR3, as DNA: TGTGCCACCAAGACAGGGAGTTCCGATACGCAGTATTTT. It encodes CATKTGSSDTQYF.